This T cell receptor beta chain emerged from a study of blood T cell repertoires in COVID-19. Study at large: Samples came from the United States, Italy and Spain, spanning acute and convalescent COVID-19. PBMCs, B-cell-depleted T cells, or T cells were the source of the cDNA or gDNA that made up the material.

The authors' processing: Nucleated cell number was recorded as an estimate derived from reference gene primer amplification. TCRdb keeps only in-frame clones here, not all; method: immunoSEQ multiplex PCR. Clonal size and the V and J genes are those of that table, whereas D and trimming came from the DNA. The data contain about 190,000 clones, 90% of them singletons. Germline CDR1 and CDR2: MDHEN and SYDVKM. V lost 6 bases to trimming and J lost 5 bases, with 16 bases between them. The CDR3 has 14 amino acids. The chain has TRBV28 and TRBJ1-2; D is uncertain. This clonotype originated in a man aged 50-60 years with acute or convalescent COVID-19. Sequencing used peripheral blood. The CDR3: CASSIDTPGYGYTF. The CDR3 bases are TGTGCCAGCAGCATAGACACCCCAGGTTATGGCTACACCTTC.